Sequencing of this TCR beta chain was carried out in a study of T cell responses to AZD1222 COVID-19 vaccine (dated by TCRdb to 2020 to 2022). In terms of the full investigation: TCR sequencing covered fewer than 250 trial participants: nearly 210 given two doses of AZD1222 and approximately 26 given two doses of MenACWY control vaccine. Trial participants were enrolled into age subgroups of 18-55, 56-69 and 70-plus years, which contained 148, 28 and 57 TCR-sequenced participants, respectively. The full study reports these points: Conclusions about previously exposed vaccinees are limited, since just six or seven AZD1222 recipients were seropositive for SARS-CoV-2 at baseline. Reportedly, close to half of the unique spike-specific TCRs recognized epitopes lying outside the regions that are mutated in the B.1.351 and B.1.1.7 variants. CD4 TCRs associated with the vaccine covered the entire spike protein, and the dominant responses were in regions 160-218 and 743-854. Most participants were white British and females outnumbered males, and the authors suggested that clonal diversity may have been underestimated. In the small 56-69-year group, the increase in depth fell short of significance, most likely because of low power. Because no day 14 peak-response samples were available, repertoires were characterized only after the peak T cell response. A significant rise in spike-specific TCR breadth and depth was observed after two AZD1222 doses relative to day 0 and relative to MenACWY recipients.

The CDR3 regions of human TCRbeta chains were subjected to immunosequencing. As for the original processing: Repertoire TCRs were checked for matches against a reference library of SARS-CoV-2-specific TCRs that had been generated using the MIRA antigen-specificity platform. Breadth meant the fraction of unique TCRs that were SARS-CoV-2-associated, whereas depth meant the fraction of total T cells that were SARS-CoV-2-associated. Using the MIRA data, every spike-specific TCR was mapped to the spike region that the TCR reacted to and assigned to either a CD4 or a CD8 class. Log10-transformed breadth and depth values were compared by one-way ANOVA with Sidak's multiple comparisons tests. Drawn from immuneACCESS, this table holds only the in-frame rearrangements with V and J called that TCRdb kept. Clones are partly lost; checked studies trace under half to an unresolved V gene and leave the rest unexplained. The V and J calls and clone size are taken from that table; D and trimming were inferred from the DNA. This sample comprises over 70,000 clones, roughly 89% of them detected only once. Approximately 5.3% of the sample belongs to the ten largest clones.

The junction shows trimming of 0 bases on V and 6 bases on J, plus 15 bases between the germline ends. The CDR3 starts with the cysteine, ends with the phenylalanine, and has 15 residues. The CDR3 DNA has 45 bases and is translated from base 1. CDR1 and CDR2, per the germline V gene, are LGHNA and YSLEER. In regard to this clone: No antigen is known for it. Base qualities are not at hand, and no much larger clone is one base apart.

The meaning of the sample's time point label: about 28 days (+/-7) after the second vaccine dose. Because spike-specific TCR depth and breadth did not differ between the two schedules, AZD1222 recipients who got a second dose at roughly 4 weeks were pooled with those who got a second dose at roughly 12 weeks. The vaccinee samples were drawn from two UK trials, COV001 and COV002, one of which was a single-blind randomized controlled phase 2/3 trial testing AZD1222 (ChAdOx1 nCoV-19) in healthy adults. For TCRbeta chain sequencing, PBMC samples from trial participants were taken at day 0 and at day 28 after the second dose.

The specimen comprised peripheral blood, sampled 28 days after the second AZD1222 dose. The TCR originated in an adult who received the AZD1222 COVID-19 vaccine. The chain is encoded by TRBV4-3 joined to TRBJ2-7, with no D gene named confidently. The CDR3: CASSQDVLGFGEQYF. The DNA reads TGCGCCAGCAGCCAAGATGTACTGGGTTTCGGCGAGCAGTACTTC.